The 14 T cell receptor beta chains listed next were all sequenced from one sample in a study of blood T cell repertoires in COVID-19. Here immunoSEQ multiplex PCR was the method, and the copy in TCRdb shows in-frame clones only, minus some. The sample carries over 40,000 clones, roughly nine tenths recorded once. Sequences were obtained from peripheral blood. These receptors all stem from a man between 65 and 85 years old with acute or convalescent COVID-19.

The J gene is TRBJ1-1, the V gene TRBV7-3; D might be TRBD1 (5 bases). The CDR3 length is 13 residues. Trimming removed 1 base from V and 8 bases from J, with 11 bases in between. Germline CDR1 is SGHTA and CDR2 is FQGTGA. CDR3 loop: CASSLIGAGEAFF. The CDR3 DNA is TGTGCCAGCAGCTTAATAGGGGCAGGGGAAGCTTTCTTT. Together with reference TRBV7-3 and TRBJ1-1, the CDR3 gives the full variable domain: GAGVSQTPSNKVTEKGKYVELRCDPISGHTALYWYRQSLGQGPEFLIYFQGTGAADDSGLPNDRFFAVRPEGSVSTLKIQRTERGDSAVYLCASSLIGAGEAFFGQGTRLTVV.

The J gene is TRBJ1-6, the V gene TRBV11-2, with 7 bases matching TRBD1. The CDR3 runs 15 residues. With V trimmed by 5 bases and J by 10 bases, 11 bases remained unmatched. Germline-derived CDR1 and CDR2 are SGHAT and FQNNGV. In DNA form, the CDR3 reads TGTGCCAGCAGCCCACTGGAGGGGGCTACATCACCCCTCCACTTT. Translated: CASSPLEGATSPLHF.

J is TRBJ2-3 and V is TRBV24-1, with D possibly matching TRBD2 (6 bases). The germline V gene encodes CDR1 KGHDR and CDR2 SFDVKD. The CDR3 extends over 17 amino acids. V was trimmed by 9 bases and J by 0 bases, leaving 21 bases between them. The DNA of the CDR3 is TGTGCCACCGGGGGTGGACGGGGGTGGACTAGCACAGATACGCAGTATTTT. Amino acid sequence: CATGGGRGWTSTDTQYF.

The J gene is TRBJ2-2, the V gene TRBV28; D possibly corresponds to TRBD1 (6 bases). V lost 8 bases, J lost 1 base, and 14 bases lay in between. The CDR3 length is 15 residues. In germline, CDR1 is MDHEN, CDR2 SYDVKM. The CDR3 loop reads CASLRQEGNTGELFF. The CDR3 nucleotides read TGTGCCAGCCTTCGACAGGAAGGGAACACCGGGGAGCTGTTTTTT. The full variable domain, with the rest looked up from reference TRBV28 and TRBJ2-2, is DVKVTQSSRYLVKRTGEKVFLECVQDMDHENMFWYRQDPGLGLRLIYFSYDVKMKEKGDIPEGYSVSREKKERFSLILESASTNQTSMYLCASLRQEGNTGELFFGEGSRLTVL.

The CDR3 is CASSFRSRNTEAFF. Here the CDR3 DNA reads TGCGCCAGCAGCTTTCGTAGTCGGAACACTGAAGCTTTCTTT. The rearrangement links TRBV5-1 to TRBJ1-1; no firm D call. With 2 bases removed from V and 1 base from J, the gap between germline ends came to 9 bases. This CDR3 region has 14 residues. The germline V gene encodes CDR1 SGHRS and CDR2 YFSETQ. Together with reference TRBV5-1 and TRBJ1-1, the CDR3 gives the full variable domain: KAGVTQTPRYLIKTRGQQVTLSCSPISGHRSVSWYQQTPGQGLQFLFEYFSETQRNKGNFPGRFSGRQFSNSRSEMNVSTLELGDSALYLCASSFRSRNTEAFFGQGTRLTVV.

V gene TRBV30 combines with J gene TRBJ2-7, with D possibly matching TRBD2 (5 bases). V lost 2 bases and J 1 base, leaving 6 bases between the germline ends. CDR1 and CDR2 (germline): GTSNPN, SVGIG (reference sequence). The CDR3 extends over 12 amino acids. CDR3 DNA sequence: TGTGCCTGGAGTCGAGGGTCCTACGAGCAGTACTTC. Translated, it gives CAWSRGSYEQYF.

The rearrangement links TRBV24-1 to TRBJ2-3; TRBD2 is a possible D gene (6 bases). Germline CDR1 and CDR2: KGHDR and SFDVKD. The CDR3 covers 17 residues. V gave up 0 bases and J gave up 1 base, with 13 bases separating them. CDR3 sequence (DNA): TGTGCCACCAGTGATTTGGCCGGGACTTACGGCACAGATACGCAGTATTTT. Its translation is CATSDLAGTYGTDTQYF.

This clone occurred once. The chain links TRBV14 to TRBJ1-1; no clear D. V was clipped by 6 bases and J by 6 bases, with 17 bases between them. This CDR3 region has 14 residues. Germline values: CDR1 SGHDN, CDR2 FVKESK. Here the CDR3 reads CASSERVSLAEAFF. For the CDR3, the DNA is TGTGCCAGCAGTGAGCGGGTCTCCCTCGCTGAAGCTTTCTTT.

The chain couples TRBV12-5 to TRBJ2-7, with 8 bases matching TRBD2. The CDR3 is made up of 17 amino acids. Trimming took 2 bases from V and 7 from J; bases not matched to a gene: 16. Germline V gene data show CDR1 as LGHNT and CDR2 as FRNRAP. In nucleotides, the CDR3 is TGTGCTAGTGGTTTGCCCAACCGGGCGGGGGGACGGTTGGAGCAGTACTTC. Translation: CASGLPNRAGGRLEQYF.

The V call is TRBV6-2 or TRBV6-3, the J call TRBJ2-2, with TRBD1 matching over 8 bases. CDR1 and CDR2 from the germline V gene are MNHEY and SVGEGT. The length of the CDR3 is 15 residues. The J segment lost 5 bases and the V segment lost 2 bases, leaving 4 bases of the junction unmatched. The CDR3 DNA is TGTGCCAGCAGTTACAAGGACAGGGATACCGGGGAGCTGTTTTTT. Protein sequence: CASSYKDRDTGELFF.

The chain is built from TRBV28 and TRBJ1-6; D remains ambiguous. CDR3 size: 11 residues. With 6 bases removed from V and 7 bases from J, the gap between germline ends came to 4 bases. Germline V gene lookup returns CDR1 MDHEN and CDR2 SYDVKM. CDR3 DNA sequence: TGTGCCAGCAGACAGAATTCACCCCTCCACTTT. Its protein is CASRQNSPLHF.

With regard to this clone: A read error may produce the germline difference seen at one junction end. This chain joins TRBV6-1 and TRBJ1-2, with a tentative D call TRBD1 (5 bases). Germline assignment: CDR1 MNHNS and CDR2 SASEGT. CDR3 length equals 13 residues. The CDR3 DNA reads as TGTGCCAGCAGGGAAGGGGCGAACTATGGCTACACCTTC. Translated, it gives CASREGANYGYTF.

The rearrangement uses TRBV19 and TRBJ1-2, with 10 bases identical to TRBD1. With 0 bases clipped from V and 4 bases from J, the junction kept 8 bases outside the gene matches. The V gene's germline CDR1 is LNHDA and CDR2 SQIVND (reference sequence). The CDR3 totals 17 residues. DNA of the CDR3: TGTGCCAGTAGTATAGATCTGGGGACAGGGGTAACCTATGGCTACACCTTC. Its protein product is CASSIDLGTGVTYGYTF.

The V gene is TRBV7-6, the J gene TRBJ1-4, with D possibly being TRBD1 (6 bases). Germline assignment: CDR1 SGHVS and CDR2 FNYEAQ. This CDR3 has 13 residues. V shed 5 bases and J shed 5 bases, with 9 bases lying between them. DNA for the CDR3: TGTGCCAGCAGCACGGGACAAAATGAAAAACTGTTTTTT. It encodes CASSTGQNEKLFF.